This T cell receptor beta chain was captured in a study of T cell responses to AZD1222 COVID-19 vaccine. Study-level findings and limits: Reportedly, nearly half of unique spike TCRs recognized epitopes outside B.1.351/B.1.1.7 mutations.

Here immunoSEQ multiplex PCR was the method, and the copy in TCRdb shows in-frame clones only, minus some. The table has 190,000 or so clones, approximately 90% seen once. Second-dose intervals near 4 or 12 weeks were combined. In its sample, this clone was seen a few times. Antigen: not known. The receptor was derived from an adult who received the AZD1222 COVID-19 vaccine. Specimen: peripheral blood, collected 28 days after the second AZD1222 dose.

The CDR3 sequence: CAWSGTGKGNQPQHF. DNA for the CDR3: TGTGCCTGGAGTGGTACGGGGAAGGGTAATCAGCCCCAGCATTTT. The rearrangement uses TRBV30 and TRBJ1-5, with D hard to call. With 1 base removed from V and 4 bases from J, the gap between germline ends came to 14 bases. The CDR3 is 15 residues long. Germline-derived CDR1 and CDR2 are GTSNPN and SVGIG (reference sequence).